Listed below are T cell receptor beta chains from one sample, sequenced in a study of cytomegalovirus exposure and HLA in healthy donors. The method was immunoSEQ multiplex PCR; TCRdb's version includes in-frame clones alone and lacks a portion of them. The sample yields under 250,000 clones, 60% to 80% seen once. Material for sequencing was PBMCs. These receptors were collected from a male donor in good health and CMV-seronegative. CDR3s include the opening cysteine and the closing phenylalanine or tryptophan. The order of the fields is V gene, J gene, clone size, D gene, CDR3 DNA, CDR3 protein. D genes are given only for firm matches. Only some rows state a clone size, as once, few, many or a class for expanded clones.

TRBV9	TRBJ2-5	NA	NA	TGTGCCAGCAGCGTCCCGGGGTCGGAGACCCAGTACTTC	CASSVPGSETQYF
TRBV5-4	TRBJ1-2	few	NA	TGTGCCAGCAGCTCGTTGAGCGGGGCGGTCTATGGCTACACCTTC	CASSSLSGAVYGYTF
TRBV4-1	TRBJ2-3	once	NA	TGCGCCAGCAGCCGACAGGAAACAGATACGCAGTATTTT	CASSRQETDTQYF
TRBV2	TRBJ1-5	NA	TRBD1	TGTGCCAGTGGACAGGAGAATAGCAATCAGCCCCAGCATTTT	CASGQENSNQPQHF
TRBV5-1	TRBJ2-3	NA	NA	TGCGCCAGCAGCGTAGCCGGGACAGATACGCAGTATTTT	CASSVAGTDTQYF
TRBV7-2	TRBJ2-4	once	TRBD2	TGTGCCAGCAGTTCCGGACTAGCCGAGAACATTCAGTACTTC	CASSSGLAENIQYF
TRBV18	TRBJ1-2	once	TRBD1	TGTGCCAGCTCAGCGCCGGGACAGCTGCCTGGGTTCAACTTC	CASSAPGQLPGFNF
TRBV5-1	TRBJ2-7	NA	NA	TGCGCCAGCAGCTTGGTAGTGCAGGGTGGATCCTACGAGCAGTACTTC	CASSLVVQGGSYEQYF
TRBV27	TRBJ2-7	few	NA	TGTGCCAGCAGTATCGGTAGCGGCTACGAGCAGTACTTC	CASSIGSGYEQYF
TRBV5-5	TRBJ2-3	NA	TRBD2	TGTGCCAGCAGCTTGGTACTAGCGGGAGGGGGCCCTAGCACAGATACGCAGTATTTT	CASSLVLAGGGPSTDTQYF
TRBV6-5	TRBJ1-1	NA	NA	TGTGCCAGCACTCGGACAGCCTCAGCGAACACTGAAGCTTTCTTT	CASTRTASANTEAFF